This TCR beta chain emerged from a study of identical twins. Study-level findings and limits: Out-of-frame TCR alpha sharing in monozygotic twins exceeded recombination model predictions.

Each CDR3 protein gets one entry after TCRdb re-called the 5' RACE reads with MiXCR. The table lists some 900,000 distinct CDR3 sequences, roughly an eighth of them singletons. The CDR3 is 16 amino acids. Germline assignment: CDR1 SNHLY and CDR2 FYNNEI. J lost 2 bases, V lost 7 bases, and 8 bases had no gene match. This clonotype was detected ten times or more. Its antigen remains unknown. This same sample was also taken into another study, of yellow fever vaccine responses in identical twins.

The receptor's source is a woman under 30 in good health. Sequenced input: PBMCs. This chain uses TRBV2 with TRBJ2-1, with 10 bases identical to TRBD2. The CDR3: CASNLAGVGAYNEQFF. CDR3 nucleotide sequence: TGTGCCAGCAATCTAGCGGGAGTTGGGGCCTACAATGAGCAGTTCTTC.